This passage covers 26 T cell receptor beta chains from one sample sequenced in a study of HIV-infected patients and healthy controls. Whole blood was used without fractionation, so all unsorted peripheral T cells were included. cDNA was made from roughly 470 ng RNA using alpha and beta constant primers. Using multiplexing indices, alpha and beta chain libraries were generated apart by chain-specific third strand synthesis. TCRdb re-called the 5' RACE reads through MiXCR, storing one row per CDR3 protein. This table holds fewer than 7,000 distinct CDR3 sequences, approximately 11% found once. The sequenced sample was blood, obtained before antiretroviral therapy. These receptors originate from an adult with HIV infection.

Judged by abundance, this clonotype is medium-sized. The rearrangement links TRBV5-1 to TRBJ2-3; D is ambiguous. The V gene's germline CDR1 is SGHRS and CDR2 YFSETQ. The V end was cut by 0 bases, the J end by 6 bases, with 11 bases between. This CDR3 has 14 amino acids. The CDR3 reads CASSLVTAGDTQYF. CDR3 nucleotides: TGCGCCAGCAGCTTGGTTACGGCTGGGGATACGCAGTATTTT. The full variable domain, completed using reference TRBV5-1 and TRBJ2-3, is KAGVTQTPRYLIKTRGQQVTLSCSPISGHRSVSWYQQTPGQGLQFLFEYFSETQRNKGNFPGRFSGRQFSNSRSEMNVSTLELGDSALYLCASSLVTAGDTQYFGPGTRLTVL.

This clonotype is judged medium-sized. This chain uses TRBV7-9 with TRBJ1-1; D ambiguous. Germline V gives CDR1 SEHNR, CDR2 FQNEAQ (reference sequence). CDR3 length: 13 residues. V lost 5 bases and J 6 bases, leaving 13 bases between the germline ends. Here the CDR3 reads CASSPSGGSEAFF. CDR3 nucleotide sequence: TGTGCCAGCAGCCCAAGTGGAGGGTCTGAAGCTTTCTTT. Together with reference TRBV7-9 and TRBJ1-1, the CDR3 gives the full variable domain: DTGVSQNPRHKITKRGQNVTFRCDPISEHNRLYWYRQTLGQGPEFLTYFQNEAQLEKSRLLSDRFSAERPKGSFSTLEIQRTEQGDSAMYLCASSPSGGSEAFFGQGTRLTVV.

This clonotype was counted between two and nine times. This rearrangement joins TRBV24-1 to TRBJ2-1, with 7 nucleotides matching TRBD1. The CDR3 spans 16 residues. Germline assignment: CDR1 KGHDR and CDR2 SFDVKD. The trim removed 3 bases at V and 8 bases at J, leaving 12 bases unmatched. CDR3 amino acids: CATSDADRVIGDEQFF. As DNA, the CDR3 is TGTGCCACCAGTGATGCCGACAGGGTGATAGGTGATGAGCAGTTCTTC.

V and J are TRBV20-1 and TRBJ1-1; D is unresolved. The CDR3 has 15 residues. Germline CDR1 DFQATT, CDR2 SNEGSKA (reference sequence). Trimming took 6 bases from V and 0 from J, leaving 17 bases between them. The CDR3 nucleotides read TGCAGTGCCCCCCCTTGGTCGCAGTTGAACACTGAAGCTTTCTTT. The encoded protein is CSAPPWSQLNTEAFF.

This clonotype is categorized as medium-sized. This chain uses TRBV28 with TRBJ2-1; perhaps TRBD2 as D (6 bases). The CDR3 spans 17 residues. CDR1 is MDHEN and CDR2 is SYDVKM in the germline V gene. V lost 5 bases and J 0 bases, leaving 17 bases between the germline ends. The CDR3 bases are TGTGCCAGCAGTACCCTGCGGGATCTGAGCTCCTACAATGAGCAGTTCTTC. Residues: CASSTLRDLSSYNEQFF.

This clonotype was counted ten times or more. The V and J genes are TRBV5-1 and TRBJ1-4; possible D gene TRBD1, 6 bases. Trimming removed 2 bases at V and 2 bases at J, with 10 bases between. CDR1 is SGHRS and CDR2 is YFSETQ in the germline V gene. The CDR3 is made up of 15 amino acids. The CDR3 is CASSFNQGTNEKLFF. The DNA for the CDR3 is TGCGCCAGCAGCTTCAACCAGGGGACTAATGAAAAACTGTTTTTT.

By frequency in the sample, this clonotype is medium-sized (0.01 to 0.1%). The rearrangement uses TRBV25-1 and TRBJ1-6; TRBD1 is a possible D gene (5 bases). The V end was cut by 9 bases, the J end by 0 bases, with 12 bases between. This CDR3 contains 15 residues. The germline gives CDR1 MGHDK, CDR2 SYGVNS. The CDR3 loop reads CASPSGGSYNSPLHF. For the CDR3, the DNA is TGTGCCAGTCCCTCGGGGGGCTCCTATAATTCACCCCTCCACTTT.

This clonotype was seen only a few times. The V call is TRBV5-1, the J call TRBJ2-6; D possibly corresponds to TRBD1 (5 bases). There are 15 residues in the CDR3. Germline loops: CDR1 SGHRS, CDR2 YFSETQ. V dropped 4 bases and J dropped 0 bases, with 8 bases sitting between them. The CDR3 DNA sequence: TGCGCCAGCAGCCAGACAGTCTCTGGGGCCAACGTCCTGACTTTC. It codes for CASSQTVSGANVLTF. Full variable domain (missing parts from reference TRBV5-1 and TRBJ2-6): KAGVTQTPRYLIKTRGQQVTLSCSPISGHRSVSWYQQTPGQGLQFLFEYFSETQRNKGNFPGRFSGRQFSNSRSEMNVSTLELGDSALYLCASSQTVSGANVLTFGAGSRLTVL.

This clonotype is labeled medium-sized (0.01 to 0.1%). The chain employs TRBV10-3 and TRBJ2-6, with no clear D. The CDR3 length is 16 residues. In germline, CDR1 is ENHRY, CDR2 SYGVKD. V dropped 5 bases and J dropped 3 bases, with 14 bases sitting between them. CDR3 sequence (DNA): TGTGCCATCAGTCCACAGCAGAACCATGGGGCCAACGTCCTGACTTTC. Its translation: CAISPQQNHGANVLTF.

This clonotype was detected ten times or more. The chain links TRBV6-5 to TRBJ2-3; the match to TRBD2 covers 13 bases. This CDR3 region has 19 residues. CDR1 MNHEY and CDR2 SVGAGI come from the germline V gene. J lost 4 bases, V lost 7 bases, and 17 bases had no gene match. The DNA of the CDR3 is TGTGCCAGCATCCTCCGGGACACAGGACTAGCGGGAGTAGCAGATACGCAGTATTTT. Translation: CASILRDTGLAGVADTQYF.

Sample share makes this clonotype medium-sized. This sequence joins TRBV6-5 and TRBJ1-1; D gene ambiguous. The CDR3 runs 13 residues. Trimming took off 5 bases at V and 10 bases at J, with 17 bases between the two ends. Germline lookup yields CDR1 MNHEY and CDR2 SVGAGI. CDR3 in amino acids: CASSRPGDSRAFF. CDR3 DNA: TGTGCCAGCAGTCGCCCCGGTGACTCTCGAGCTTTCTTT.

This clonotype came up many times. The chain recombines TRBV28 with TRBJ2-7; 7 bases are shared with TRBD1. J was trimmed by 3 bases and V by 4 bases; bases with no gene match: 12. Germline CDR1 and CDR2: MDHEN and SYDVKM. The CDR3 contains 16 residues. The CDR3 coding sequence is TGTGCCAGCAGTTCGCCCGACAGGGAAGGGTACTACGAGCAGTACTTC. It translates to CASSSPDREGYYEQYF.

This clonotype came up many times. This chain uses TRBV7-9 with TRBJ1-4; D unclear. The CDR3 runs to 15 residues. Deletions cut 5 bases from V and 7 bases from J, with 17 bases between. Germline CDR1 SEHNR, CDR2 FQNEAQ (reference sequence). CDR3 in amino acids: CASSLGPARAEKLFF. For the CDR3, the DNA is TGTGCCAGCAGCCTCGGGCCCGCGAGGGCTGAAAAACTGTTTTTT. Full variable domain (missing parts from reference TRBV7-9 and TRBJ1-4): DTGVSQNPRHKITKRGQNVTFRCDPISEHNRLYWYRQTLGQGPEFLTYFQNEAQLEKSRLLSDRFSAERPKGSFSTLEIQRTEQGDSAMYLCASSLGPARAEKLFFGSGTQLSVL.

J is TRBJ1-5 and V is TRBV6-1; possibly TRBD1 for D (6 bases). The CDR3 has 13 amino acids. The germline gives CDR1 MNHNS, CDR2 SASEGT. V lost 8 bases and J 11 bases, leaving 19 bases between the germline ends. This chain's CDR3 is CASEERGRWSQHF. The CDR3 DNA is TGTGCCAGCGAAGAAAGGGGGAGGTGGTCCCAGCATTTT.

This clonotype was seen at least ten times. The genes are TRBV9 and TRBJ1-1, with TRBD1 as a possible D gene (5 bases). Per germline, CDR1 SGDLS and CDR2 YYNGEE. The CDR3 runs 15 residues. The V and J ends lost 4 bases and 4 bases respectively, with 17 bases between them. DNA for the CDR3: TGTGCCAGCAGCCTGGGGACCGATGGAGGCACTGAAGCTTTCTTT. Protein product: CASSLGTDGGTEAFF.

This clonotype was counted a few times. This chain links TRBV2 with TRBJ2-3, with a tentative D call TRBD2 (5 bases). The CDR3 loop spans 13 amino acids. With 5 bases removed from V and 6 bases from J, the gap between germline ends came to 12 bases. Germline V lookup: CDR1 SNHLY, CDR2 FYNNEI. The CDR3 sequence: CASSRVSGDTQYF. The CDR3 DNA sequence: TGTGCCAGCAGTCGGGTATCGGGGGATACGCAGTATTTT.

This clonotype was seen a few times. CDR3 bases: TGTGCCAGCAGCTTAACGGGCGACAACGGCAATTTGTTTTTT. This gives the protein CASSLTGDNGNLFF. V is TRBV7-3 and J is TRBJ1-4; D remains unclear. Germline CDR1 SGHTA, CDR2 FQGTGA. The CDR3 spans 14 residues. Trimming removed 0 bases from V and 15 bases from J, with 17 bases in between.

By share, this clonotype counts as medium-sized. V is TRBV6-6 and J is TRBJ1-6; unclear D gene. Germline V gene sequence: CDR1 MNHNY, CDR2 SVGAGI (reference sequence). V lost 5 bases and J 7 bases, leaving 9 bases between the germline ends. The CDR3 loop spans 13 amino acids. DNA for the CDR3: TGTGCCAGCAGTGGAGACTGGAATTCACCCCTCCACTTT. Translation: CASSGDWNSPLHF.

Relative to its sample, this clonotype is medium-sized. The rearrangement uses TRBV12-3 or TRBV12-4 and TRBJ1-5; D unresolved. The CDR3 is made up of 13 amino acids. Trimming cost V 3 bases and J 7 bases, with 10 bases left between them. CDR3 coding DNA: TGTGCCAGCAGTTTTTGGTCGGGCCAGCCCCAGCATTTT. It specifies CASSFWSGQPQHF.

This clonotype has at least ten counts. Written as DNA, the CDR3 is TGTGCCAGCACGTCAAGCGGGAGAACCTACAATGAGCAGTTCTTC. As protein: CASTSSGRTYNEQFF. The chain is built from TRBV6-1 and TRBJ2-1; 8 bases map to TRBD2. The V segment lost 7 bases and the J segment 2 bases; nucleotides outside the gene matches: 7. CDR1 and CDR2 from the germline V gene are MNHNS and SASEGT. This CDR3 region has 15 residues.

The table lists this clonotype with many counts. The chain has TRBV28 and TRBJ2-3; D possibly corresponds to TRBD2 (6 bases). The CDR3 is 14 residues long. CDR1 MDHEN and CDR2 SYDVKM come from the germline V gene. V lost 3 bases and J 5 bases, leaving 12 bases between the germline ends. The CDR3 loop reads CASSFFMGGDTQYF. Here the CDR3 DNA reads TGTGCCAGCAGTTTTTTCATGGGGGGAGATACGCAGTATTTT.

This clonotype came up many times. The CDR3 spells CAISGTGSTYGYTF. Here the CDR3 DNA reads TGTGCCATCAGCGGGACAGGTTCAACCTATGGCTACACCTTC. The chain couples TRBV10-3 to TRBJ1-2; TRBD1 aligns across 8 bases. The germline V gene encodes CDR1 ENHRY and CDR2 SYGVKD. J was trimmed by 4 bases and V by 6 bases; bases with no gene match: 7. The CDR3 contains 14 residues.

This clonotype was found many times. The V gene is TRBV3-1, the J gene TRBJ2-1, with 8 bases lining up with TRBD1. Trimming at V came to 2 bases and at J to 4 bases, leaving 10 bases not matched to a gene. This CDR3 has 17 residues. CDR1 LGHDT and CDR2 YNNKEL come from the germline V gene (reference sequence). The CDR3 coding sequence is TGTGCCAGCAGCCAATATAGAACGGGACAGGAGTACAATGAGCAGTTCTTC. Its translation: CASSQYRTGQEYNEQFF.

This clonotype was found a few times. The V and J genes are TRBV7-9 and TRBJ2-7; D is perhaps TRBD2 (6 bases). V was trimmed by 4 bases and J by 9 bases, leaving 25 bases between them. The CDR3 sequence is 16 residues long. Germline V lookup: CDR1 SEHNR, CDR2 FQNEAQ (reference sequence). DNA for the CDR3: TGTGCCAGCAGCTCAGTGGGGGGTCCCCTCAGTCTTGTGCAGTACTTC. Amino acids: CASSSVGGPLSLVQYF.

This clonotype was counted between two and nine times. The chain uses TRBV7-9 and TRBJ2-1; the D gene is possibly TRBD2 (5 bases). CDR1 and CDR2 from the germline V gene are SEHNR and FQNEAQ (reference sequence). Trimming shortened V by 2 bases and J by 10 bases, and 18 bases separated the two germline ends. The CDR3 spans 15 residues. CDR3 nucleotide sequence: TGTGCCAGCAGCTTATCACTACCCTTTACGGGGGAGCAGTTCTTC. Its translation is CASSLSLPFTGEQFF.

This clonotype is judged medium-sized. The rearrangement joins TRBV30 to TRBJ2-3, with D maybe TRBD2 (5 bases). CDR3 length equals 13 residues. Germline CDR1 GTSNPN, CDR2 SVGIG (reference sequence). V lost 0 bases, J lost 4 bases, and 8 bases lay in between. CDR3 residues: CAWSVDSADTQYF. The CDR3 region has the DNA TGTGCCTGGAGTGTAGATAGCGCAGATACGCAGTATTTT.